This T cell receptor (beta chain) was retrieved from a study of cytomegalovirus exposure and HLA in healthy donors. Data came from immunoSEQ multiplex PCR; TCRdb stores just in-frame clones and leaves some out. The sample has around 94,000 clones, about 95% seen once. Germline V lookup: CDR1 SGHDN, CDR2 FVKESK. With 1 base removed from V and 8 bases from J, the gap between germline ends came to 8 bases. The CDR3 runs 12 residues. The rearrangement uses TRBV14 and TRBJ1-1; D might be TRBD1 (5 bases). This sequence originates from a young woman in good health and CMV-seronegative. The sample was PBMCs. The CDR3: CASSQGRGEAFF. The CDR3 DNA follows: TGTGCCAGCAGCCAAGGAAGGGGAGAAGCTTTCTTT.